This TCR beta chain was observed in a study of T cells in Graves' hyperthyroidism and ophthalmopathy. Findings and caveats of the study: Researchers report that a 13 V-J model separated ophthalmopathy from stable hyperthyroidism. Most thyroid clonotypes with frequency above 0.001 were detected in blood.

Amplification of TCR beta CDR3 regions used RNA as the template. The TCR CDR3 was amplified in a first-round RT-PCR using the HTBI primer set. TCRdb analysed the multiplex PCR reads with MiXCR anew, one entry per CDR3 protein. The sample lists 310,000 or so distinct CDR3 sequences, about 15% occurring once. Ten or more counts support this clonotype. Antigen unknown. Inclusion characteristics of ophthalmopathy patients comprised a Clinical Activity Score of at least 3, a NOSPECS grade of at least 4, and duration under 3 months. Patients were excluded for uncontrolled infection, other autoimmune disease, pregnancy or lactation. V lost 6 bases and J 2 bases, leaving 12 bases between the germline ends. This CDR3 has 14 residues. Germline V gene lookup returns CDR1 SGHDT and CDR2 YYEEEE.

The chain is built from TRBV5-6 and TRBJ2-1; the D is unclear. Sequences were obtained from blood. This clonotype originated in a woman aged 55-69 years with Graves' ophthalmopathy. The CDR3 spells CASIRAVTYNEQFF. CDR3 DNA: TGTGCCAGCATTCGGGCGGTGACCTACAATGAGCAGTTCTTC. The variable domain in full, with the rest retrieved from reference TRBV5-6 and TRBJ2-1, is DAGVTQSPTHLIKTRGQQVTLRCSPKSGHDTVSWYQQALGQGPQFIFQYYEEEERQRGNFPDRFSGHQFPNYSSELNVNALLLGDSALYLCASIRAVTYNEQFFGPGTRLTVL.